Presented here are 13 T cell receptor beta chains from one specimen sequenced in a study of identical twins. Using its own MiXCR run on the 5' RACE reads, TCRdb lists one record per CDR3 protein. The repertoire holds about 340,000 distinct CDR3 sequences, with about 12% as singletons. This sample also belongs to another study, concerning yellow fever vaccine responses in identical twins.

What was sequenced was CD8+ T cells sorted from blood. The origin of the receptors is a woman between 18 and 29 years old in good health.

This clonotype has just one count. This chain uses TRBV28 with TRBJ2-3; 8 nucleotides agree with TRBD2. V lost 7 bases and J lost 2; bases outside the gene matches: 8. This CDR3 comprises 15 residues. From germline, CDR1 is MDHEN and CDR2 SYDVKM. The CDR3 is CASNPGGGYTDTQYF. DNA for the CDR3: TGTGCCAGCAACCCGGGGGGGGGTTACACAGATACGCAGTATTTT.

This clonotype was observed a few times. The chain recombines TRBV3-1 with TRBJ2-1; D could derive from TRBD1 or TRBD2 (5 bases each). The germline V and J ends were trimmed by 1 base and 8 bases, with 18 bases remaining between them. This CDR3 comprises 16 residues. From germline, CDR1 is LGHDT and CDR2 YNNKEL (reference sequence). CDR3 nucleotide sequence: TGTGCCAGCAGCCAAGCCTGGGGGTCTAGTGTGGATGAGCAGTTCTTC. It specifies CASSQAWGSSVDEQFF.

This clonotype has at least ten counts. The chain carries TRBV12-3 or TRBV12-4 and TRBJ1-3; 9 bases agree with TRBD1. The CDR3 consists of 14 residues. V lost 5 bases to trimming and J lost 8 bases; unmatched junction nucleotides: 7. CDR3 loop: CASSSRDRVDTIYF. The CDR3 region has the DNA TGTGCCAGCAGTAGCCGGGACAGGGTTGACACCATATATTTT.

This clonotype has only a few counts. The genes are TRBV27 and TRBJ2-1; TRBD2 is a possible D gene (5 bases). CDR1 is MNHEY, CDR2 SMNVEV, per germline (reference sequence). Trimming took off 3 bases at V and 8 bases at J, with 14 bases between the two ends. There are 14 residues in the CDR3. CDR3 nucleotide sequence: TGTGCCAGCAGTTTTGGGCGGGCGGACCATGAGCAGTTCTTC. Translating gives CASSFGRADHEQFF.

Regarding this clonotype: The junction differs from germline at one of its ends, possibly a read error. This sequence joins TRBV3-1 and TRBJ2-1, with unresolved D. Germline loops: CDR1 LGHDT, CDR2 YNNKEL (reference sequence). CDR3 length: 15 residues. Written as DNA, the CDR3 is TGTGTCAGCAGCTACGAACCGCCTGGCCTGGATGAGCAGTTCTTC. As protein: CVSSYEPPGLDEQFF.

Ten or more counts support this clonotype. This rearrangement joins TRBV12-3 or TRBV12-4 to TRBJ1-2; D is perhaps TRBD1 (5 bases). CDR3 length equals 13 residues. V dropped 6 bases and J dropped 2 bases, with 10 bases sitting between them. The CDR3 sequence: CASSQGPNYGYTF. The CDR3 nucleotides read TGTGCCAGCAGCCAGGGCCCCAACTATGGCTACACCTTC.

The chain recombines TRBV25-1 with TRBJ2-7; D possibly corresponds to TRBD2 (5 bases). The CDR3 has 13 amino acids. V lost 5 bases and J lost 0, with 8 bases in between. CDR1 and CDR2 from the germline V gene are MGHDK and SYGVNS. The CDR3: CASSTGCSYEQYV. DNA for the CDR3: TGTGCCAGCAGTACGGGGTGCTCCTACGAGCAGTACGTC.

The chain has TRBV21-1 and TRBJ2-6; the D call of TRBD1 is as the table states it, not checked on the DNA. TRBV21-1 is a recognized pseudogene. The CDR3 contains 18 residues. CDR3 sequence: CARSSSRGASSGANVLTF. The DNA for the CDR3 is TGTGCCAGATCATCTTCCCGCGGCGCCAGCTCTGGGGCCAACGTCCTGACTTTC.

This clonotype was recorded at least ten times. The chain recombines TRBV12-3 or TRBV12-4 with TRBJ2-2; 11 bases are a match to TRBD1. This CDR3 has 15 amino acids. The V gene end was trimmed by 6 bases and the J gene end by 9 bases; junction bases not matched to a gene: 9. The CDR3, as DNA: TGTGCCAGCAGCCAAGGGACAGGGGGTTGGCGGGAGCTGTTTTTT. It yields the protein CASSQGTGGWRELFF.

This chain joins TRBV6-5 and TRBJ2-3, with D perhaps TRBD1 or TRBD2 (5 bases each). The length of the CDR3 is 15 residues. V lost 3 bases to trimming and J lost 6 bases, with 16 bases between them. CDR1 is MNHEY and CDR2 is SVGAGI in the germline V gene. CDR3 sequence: CASSYLAGTWDTQYF. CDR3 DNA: TGTGCCAGCAGTTATTTGGCAGGGACGTGGGATACGCAGTATTTT.

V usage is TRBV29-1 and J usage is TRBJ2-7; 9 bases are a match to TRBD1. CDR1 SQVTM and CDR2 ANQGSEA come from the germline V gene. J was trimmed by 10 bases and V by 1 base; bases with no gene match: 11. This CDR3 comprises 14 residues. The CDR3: CSVEGTGDVGDQYF. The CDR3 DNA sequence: TGCAGCGTTGAAGGGACAGGGGACGTAGGGGATCAGTACTTC.

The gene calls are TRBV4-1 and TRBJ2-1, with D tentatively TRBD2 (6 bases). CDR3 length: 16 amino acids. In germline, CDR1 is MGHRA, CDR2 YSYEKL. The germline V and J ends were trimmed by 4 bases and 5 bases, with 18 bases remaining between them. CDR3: CASSLGLAREDNEQFF. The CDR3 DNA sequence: TGCGCCAGCAGCCTGGGCCTGGCGAGGGAGGACAATGAGCAGTTCTTC.

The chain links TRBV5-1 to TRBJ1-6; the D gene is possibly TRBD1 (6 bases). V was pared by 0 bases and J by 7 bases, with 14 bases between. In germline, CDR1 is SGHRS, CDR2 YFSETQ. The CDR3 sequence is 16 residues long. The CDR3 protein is CASSLVRTEVNSPLHF. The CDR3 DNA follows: TGCGCCAGCAGCTTGGTCCGGACAGAAGTAAATTCACCCCTCCACTTT.